A single sample is the source of the 14 T cell receptor beta chains below, sequenced in a study of shared T cell receptors in the human thymus. The method was immunoSEQ multiplex PCR; TCRdb's version includes in-frame clones alone and lacks a portion of them. The data show hundreds of thousands of clones, approximately 87% seen once. This same sample was also taken into another study, of human thymus T cells.

The sample taken for sequencing was thymocytes. The receptors originated from a boy less than two years old with a congenital heart defect.

The chain recombines TRBV7-2 with TRBJ1-1, with 11 bases lining up with TRBD1. The length of the CDR3 is 17 residues. CDR1 and CDR2 (germline): SGHTA, FQGNSA. J lost 5 bases, V lost 8 bases, and 16 bases had no gene match. The CDR3 protein is CASGPPMDRGRGTEAFF. The CDR3 nucleotides read TGTGCCAGCGGCCCCCCGATGGACAGGGGGCGCGGTACTGAAGCTTTCTTT.

This rearrangement joins TRBV4-1 to TRBJ1-3; perhaps TRBD1 as D (6 bases). The CDR3 has 16 residues. Trimming shortened V by 0 bases and J by 3 bases, and 12 bases separated the two germline ends. The germline V gene encodes CDR1 MGHRA and CDR2 YSYEKL. The CDR3 bases are TGCGCCAGCAGCCAAGATCGGAGCAGGGGTGGAAACACCATATATTTT. This gives the protein CASSQDRSRGGNTIYF.

The gene calls are TRBV29-1 and TRBJ2-1; 11 bases line up with TRBD2. CDR1 SQVTM and CDR2 ANQGSEA come from the germline V gene. V was pared by 1 base and J by 0 bases, with 5 bases of the junction left unmatched. There are 17 residues in the CDR3. The CDR3 bases are TGCAGCGTTGAAGTCCTAGCGGGAGGTATCTCCTACAATGAGCAGTTCTTC. It codes for CSVEVLAGGISYNEQFF.

V usage is TRBV27 and J usage is TRBJ2-7, with a tentative D call TRBD1 (7 bases). Trimming pared 2 bases from V and 5 bases from J, leaving 28 bases between. This CDR3 is built from 19 residues. CDR1 and CDR2 from the germline V gene are MNHEY and SMNVEV (reference sequence). CDR3 amino acids: CASSLLRGSITGVSHEQYF. The CDR3, as DNA: TGTGCCAGCAGTTTACTACGGGGGTCGATCACAGGGGTATCCCACGAGCAGTACTTC.

The chain links TRBV28 to TRBJ1-5; 9 nucleotides match TRBD1. The CDR3 length is 16 residues. In germline, CDR1 is MDHEN, CDR2 SYDVKM. V shed 2 bases and J 5 bases; nucleotides not matched to a gene: 7. CDR3 DNA sequence: TGTGCCAGCAGTTTAGGTTTTAGACAGGGGGATCAGCCCCAGCATTTT. The encoded protein is CASSLGFRQGDQPQHF. Combining the CDR3 with reference TRBV28 and TRBJ1-5 gives the whole variable domain DVKVTQSSRYLVKRTGEKVFLECVQDMDHENMFWYRQDPGLGLRLIYFSYDVKMKEKGDIPEGYSVSREKKERFSLILESASTNQTSMYLCASSLGFRQGDQPQHFGDGTRLSIL.

The chain is built from TRBV4-1 and TRBJ2-7; D is ambiguous. Germline CDR1 and CDR2: MGHRA and YSYEKL. The CDR3 runs to 18 residues. Between the trimmed V and J ends, which lost 0 bases and 4 bases, there was a span of 22 bases. The CDR3 DNA reads TGCGCCAGCAGCCAAGATGGAGAGGAGCCAATTTCGGGTTACGAGCAGTACTTC. It specifies CASSQDGEEPISGYEQYF.

This rearrangement joins TRBV27 to TRBJ2-7; 11 bases map to TRBD2. V trimming: 7 bases; J trimming: 8 bases; junction bases outside the gene matches: 13. Germline V CDR1 and CDR2: MNHEY, SMNVEV (reference sequence). The CDR3 loop spans 15 amino acids. CDR3: CASTTGLAAPEKQYF. In DNA, the CDR3 is TGTGCCAGCACCACGGGACTAGCGGCTCCTGAGAAGCAGTACTTC.

The genes are TRBV27 and TRBJ2-1, with a tentative D call TRBD1 (7 bases). V lost 2 bases to trimming and J lost 8 bases, with 16 bases between them. Germline V CDR1 and CDR2: MNHEY, SMNVEV (reference sequence). The CDR3 runs 15 residues. The CDR3 region has the DNA TGTGCCAGCAGTTTAACACTGACAGGGAGGCATGAGCAGTTCTTC. Amino acids: CASSLTLTGRHEQFF.

Of note for this clone: This sample also contains other DNA sequences that code for the same CDR3. J is TRBJ2-5 and V is TRBV5-1; D perhaps matches TRBD2 (5 bases). The CDR3 sequence is 14 residues long. CDR1 and CDR2 from the germline V gene are SGHRS and YFSETQ. V lost 0 bases and J lost 2, with 8 bases in between. The chain's CDR3 is CASSLGRGQETQYF. CDR3 sequence (DNA): TGCGCCAGCAGCTTGGGCCGGGGACAAGAGACCCAGTACTTC.

This chain links TRBV7-2 with TRBJ1-1; TRBD1 matches at 10 bases. From germline, CDR1 is SGHTA and CDR2 FQGNSA. This CDR3 has 16 residues. V trimming: 5 bases; J trimming: 3 bases; junction bases outside the gene matches: 9. CDR3 nucleotide sequence: TGTGCCAGCAGCCTATCCGGGACAGGGGTGGACACTGAAGCTTTCTTT. Translation gives CASSLSGTGVDTEAFF.

The sample holds one count of this clone. V is TRBV19 and J is TRBJ2-5, with 14 bases matching TRBD2. This CDR3 spans 17 amino acids. V gave up 6 bases and J gave up 3 bases; unmatched junction bases: 9. Germline CDR1 and CDR2: LNHDA and SQIVND (reference sequence). The CDR3 nucleotides are TGTGCCAGTAGCCGCAGACTAGCGGGGGGGATCGAAGAGACCCAGTACTTC. Protein product: CASSRRLAGGIEETQYF. Variable domain in full (rest from reference TRBV19 and TRBJ2-5): DGGITQSPKYLFRKEGQNVTLSCEQNLNHDAMYWYRQDPGQGLRLIYYSQIVNDFQKGDIAEGYSVSREKKESFPLTVTSAQKNPTAFYLCASSRRLAGGIEETQYFGPGTRLLVL.

J is TRBJ2-2 and V is TRBV28; maybe TRBD1 (6 bases). Germline V gene sequence: CDR1 MDHEN, CDR2 SYDVKM. Trimming removed 6 bases from V and 6 bases from J, with 17 bases in between. This CDR3 comprises 15 residues. Written as DNA, the CDR3 is TGTGCCAGCAGACCCATTACAGGGCTTTCCGGGGAGCTGTTTTTT. Translated: CASRPITGLSGELFF.

V usage is TRBV2 and J usage is TRBJ2-7; no clear D. This CDR3 spans 16 amino acids. Trimming removed 1 base at V and 0 bases at J, with 13 bases between. The germline V gene has CDR1 SNHLY and CDR2 FYNNEI. The CDR3 region is CASSEDLRPDSYEQYF. As DNA, the CDR3 is TGTGCCAGCAGTGAAGATTTGCGGCCCGACTCCTACGAGCAGTACTTC. Full variable domain (remainder filled in from reference TRBV2 and TRBJ2-7): EPEVTQTPSHQVTQMGQEVILRCVPISNHLYFYWYRQILGQKVEFLVSFYNNEISEKSEIFDDQFSVERPDGSNFTLKIRSTKLEDSAMYFCASSEDLRPDSYEQYFGPGTRLTVT.

The chain recombines TRBV29-1 with TRBJ2-1, with a possible D match to TRBD2 (6 bases). The length of the CDR3 is 13 residues. Germline V gene data show CDR1 as SQVTM and CDR2 as ANQGSEA. V was clipped by 6 bases and J by 6 bases, with 15 bases between them. CDR3 nucleotides: TGCAGCGTGAAGGGGACCGGGAGCAATGAGCAGTTCTTC. Translation: CSVKGTGSNEQFF.